The present T cell receptor beta chain was sequenced within a study of T cell responses to AZD1222 COVID-19 vaccine. General study results and limits: Among AZD1222 vaccinees, only 5 to 7 were seropositive at baseline.

This clone came up a few times. The antigen remains undetermined. Germline lookup yields CDR1 LNHDA and CDR2 SQIVND (reference sequence). V shed 6 bases and J shed 4 bases, with 7 bases lying between them. The CDR3 consists of 13 residues. Measured with immunoSEQ multiplex PCR; TCRdb has only the in-frame clones, and not every one. The sample consists of about 60,000 clones, 75% to 90% of them appearing once. The V call is TRBV19, the J call TRBJ1-6; no clear D gene. The sample was peripheral blood, taken 28 days after the second AZD1222 dose. The sequence was collected from an adult who received the AZD1222 COVID-19 vaccine. CDR3: CASRLQYNSPLHF. The CDR3 region has the DNA TGTGCCAGTAGATTGCAGTATAATTCACCCCTCCACTTT.